The 9 T cell receptor beta chains below all came from one sample that was sequenced in a study of blood T cell repertoires in COVID-19. The protocol was immunoSEQ multiplex PCR, while the TCRdb copy is restricted to in-frame clones and leaves out a portion. There are 140,000 to 150,000 clones in the sample; roughly 90% occur only once, and approximately 2.5% lies in the top ten. Input material: peripheral blood. These receptors came from a human donor in a cohort sampled during active COVID-19.

V and J are TRBV24-1 and TRBJ2-7; a weak D match, TRBD1 (6 bases). Germline CDR1 reads KGHDR; CDR2 reads SFDVKD. This CDR3 is built from 13 residues. V gave up 4 bases and J gave up 6 bases, with 12 bases separating them. The CDR3 DNA reads TGTGCCACCAGTGACTCACACAGGGTCGAGCAGTACTTC. Translation gives CATSDSHRVEQYF.

The chain has TRBV19 and TRBJ2-3; 8 nucleotides line up with TRBD1. The CDR3 spans 14 residues. The V gene's germline CDR1 is LNHDA and CDR2 SQIVND (reference sequence). The V gene end was trimmed by 7 bases and the J gene end by 2 bases; junction bases not matched to a gene: 5. The CDR3 sequence: CASTQTGATDTQYF. CDR3 sequence (DNA): TGTGCCAGTACACAGACAGGGGCCACAGATACGCAGTATTTT.

This clone occurred a few times. This chain links TRBV11-2 with TRBJ2-7, with TRBD2 identical over 11 bases. CDR1 and CDR2 (germline): SGHAT, FQNNGV. V lost 4 bases to trimming and J lost 6 bases; unmatched junction nucleotides: 14. The CDR3 extends over 17 amino acids. This chain's CDR3 is CASSSIAGGTPGPEQYF. CDR3 DNA sequence: TGTGCCAGCAGCTCTATAGCGGGAGGGACTCCAGGGCCCGAGCAGTACTTC.

The chain is built from TRBV10-3 and TRBJ2-7; TRBD1 matches 9 bases. This CDR3 contains 16 residues. V was clipped by 6 bases and J by 0 bases; unmatched bases: 9. From germline, CDR1 is ENHRY and CDR2 SYGVKD. The CDR3 sequence: CAISSGGTGSSYEQYF. CDR3 bases: TGTGCCATCAGCTCAGGCGGGACAGGGAGCTCCTACGAGCAGTACTTC.

The chain is built from TRBV5-1 and TRBJ1-2; 10 bases line up with TRBD1. CDR1 is SGHRS, CDR2 YFSETQ, per germline. Germline trimming cut 4 bases from V and 7 bases from J; bases unmatched to any gene: 10. The CDR3 runs 15 residues. CDR3 bases: TGCGCCAGCAGCACGCGACAGGGGGCGGTTTTTGGCTACACCTTC. Protein sequence: CASSTRQGAVFGYTF.

This chain connects TRBV3-1 (or the pseudogene TRBV3-2) to TRBJ2-2, with unresolved D. Trimming stripped 4 bases from V and 1 base from J, with 7 bases between. Per germline, CDR1 LGHDT and CDR2 YNNKEL (reference sequence). The CDR3 sequence is 14 residues long. Here the CDR3 DNA reads TGTGCCAGCAGCCCTCTATTGAACACCGGGGAGCTGTTTTTT. Amino acid sequence: CASSPLLNTGELFF.

The rearrangement links TRBV11-2 to TRBJ2-1; no firm D call. CDR1 is SGHAT, CDR2 FQNNGV, per germline. There are 13 residues in the CDR3. The V end was cut by 3 bases, the J end by 4 bases, with 7 bases between. The DNA of the CDR3 is TGTGCCAGCAGCTTGGGCTGGTACAATGAGCAGTTCTTC. Translated: CASSLGWYNEQFF.

This clone was seen only once. In nucleotides, the CDR3 is TGCGCCAGCAGCCAAGATGCGAAGCGGCTTAATTCACCCCTCCACTTT. Protein sequence: CASSQDAKRLNSPLHF. This chain joins TRBV4-3 and TRBJ1-6; D ambiguous. The V gene's germline CDR1 is LGHNA and CDR2 YSLEER. V was trimmed by 0 bases and J by 6 bases, leaving 12 bases between them. This CDR3 has 16 residues.

The V call is TRBV2, the J call TRBJ1-5; 7 nucleotides agree with TRBD1. J lost 4 bases, V lost 7 bases, and 10 bases had no gene match. Germline V gives CDR1 SNHLY, CDR2 FYNNEI. CDR3 length: 15 amino acids. CDR3 sequence reads: CASNSRDSLNQPQHF. The CDR3 coding sequence is TGTGCCAGCAATAGTAGGGACAGCTTAAATCAGCCCCAGCATTTT.